The clone carrying this TCR beta chain was recorded once. The data derive from a study of T cells in Graves' hyperthyroidism and ophthalmopathy. Lactation, pregnancy, other autoimmune disease or uncontrolled infection led to exclusion of patients. Amplification of TCR beta CDR3 regions used RNA as the template. The HTBI primer set was used in a first-round RT-PCR of the TCR CDR3. MiXCR was run by TCRdb on the multiplex PCR reads, yielding one entry per CDR3 protein. The profile covers approximately 480,000 distinct CDR3 sequences, with around 21% appearing a single time and about 26% taken by the ten largest. This CDR3 has 12 residues. V dropped 6 bases and J dropped 8 bases, with 13 bases sitting between them.

The chain employs TRBV12-3 or TRBV12-4 and TRBJ1-1; D ambiguous. Sequencing used blood. This receptor was identified in a man between 18 and 35 years old with Graves' hyperthyroidism. CDR3 sequence: CASRLMTEEAFF. Written as DNA, the CDR3 is TGTGCCAGCAGACTAATGACGGAAGAAGCTTTCTTT.